The 14 T cell receptor beta chains reported below all come from one sample, sequenced in a study of CD8 T cells in ankylosing spondylitis. The study's findings and limits: Typical of ankylosing spondylitis blood, it appeared, was a TCR beta motif of seven to nine highly homologous variants.

No antigen is known for these receptors. TCRdb analysed the 5' RACE reads with MiXCR anew, one entry per CDR3 protein. The sample has roughly 700,000 distinct CDR3 sequences, roughly 19% seen once. The sample consisted of blood, either unsorted or a sorted T cell fraction (not recorded which). These receptors came from a male donor with ankylosing spondylitis.

This chain connects TRBV13 to TRBJ2-3; possible D gene TRBD2, 5 bases. Germline V lookup: CDR1 PRHDT, CDR2 FYEKMQ (reference sequence). The CDR3 is 14 amino acids. Trimming removed 7 bases at V and 5 bases at J, with 16 bases between. The CDR3 nucleotides read TGTGCCAGCACCCCCCAAAGCCGGGGAGATACGCAGTATTTT. As protein: CASTPQSRGDTQYF.

This chain uses TRBV4-2 with TRBJ2-2; 7 bases are a match to TRBD1. CDR1 LGHNA and CDR2 YNFKEQ come from the germline V gene. The CDR3 runs to 16 residues. J lost 2 bases, V lost 1 base, and 4 bases had no gene match. In DNA, the CDR3 is TGTGCCAGCAGCCAAGGAGGGGGCTTTAACACCGGGGAGCTGTTTTTT. Translating it yields CASSQGGGFNTGELFF.

This clonotype occurred a few times. The genes are TRBV5-1 and TRBJ2-1; 9 bases line up with TRBD2. Germline V CDR1 and CDR2: SGHRS, YFSETQ. After removal of 0 bases from V and 6 bases from J, the junction contained 7 bases not matched to a gene. The CDR3 sequence is 16 residues long. CDR3: CASSLVAGVGINEQFF. CDR3 nucleotides: TGCGCCAGCAGCTTGGTAGCGGGGGTTGGCATCAATGAGCAGTTCTTC.

This clonotype was observed a handful of times. J is TRBJ1-2 and V is TRBV14; D gene unclear. Trimming pared 1 base from V and 2 bases from J, leaving 14 bases between. CDR1 is SGHDN, CDR2 FVKESK, per germline. CDR3 length: 16 residues. This chain's CDR3 is CASSQASGAQNYGYTF. The DNA for the CDR3 is TGTGCCAGCAGCCAAGCCAGCGGTGCCCAAAACTATGGCTACACCTTC. Supplemented by reference TRBV14 and TRBJ1-2, the full variable domain reads EAGVTQFPSHSVIEKGQTVTLRCDPISGHDNLYWYRRVMGKEIKFLLHFVKESKQDESGMPNNRFLAERTGGTYSTLKVQPAELEDSGVYFCASSQASGAQNYGYTFGSGTRLTVV.

CDR3 coding DNA: TGTGCCAGCAGCTTTAGGTCGACAAACACAGATACGCAGTATTTT. Its protein product is CASSFRSTNTDTQYF. This chain joins TRBV7-9 and TRBJ2-3; unclear D gene. The CDR3 loop spans 15 amino acids. Between the trimmed V and J ends, which lost 3 bases and 2 bases, there was a span of 12 bases. CDR1 is SEHNR, CDR2 FQNEAQ, per germline (reference sequence).

V is TRBV24-1 and J is TRBJ2-3, with 13 positions matching TRBD2. This CDR3 region has 17 residues. Germline assignment: CDR1 KGHDR and CDR2 SFDVKD. Trimming cost V 4 bases and J 2 bases; bases outside gene matches: 5. CDR3 in amino acids: CATSDPTSGGATDTQYF. The CDR3 coding sequence is TGTGCCACCAGTGACCCCACTAGCGGGGGGGCCACAGATACGCAGTATTTT.

J is TRBJ2-1 and V is TRBV3-1; the match to TRBD2 covers 9 bases. V was pared by 5 bases and J by 8 bases, with 10 bases of the junction left unmatched. Germline loops: CDR1 LGHDT, CDR2 YNNKEL (reference sequence). The CDR3 consists of 15 residues. Here the CDR3 reads CASSSGTSRRDEQFF. The CDR3 nucleotides read TGTGCCAGCAGCTCCGGGACTAGCAGGAGGGATGAGCAGTTCTTC.

This clonotype appeared a few times. The chain carries TRBV28 and TRBJ2-7, with D perhaps TRBD1 or TRBD2 (5 bases each). Germline V gene data show CDR1 as MDHEN and CDR2 as SYDVKM. The CDR3 is made up of 15 amino acids. V lost 3 bases, J lost 5 bases, and 17 bases lay in between. This CDR3 reads CASSFLGGSLDEQYF. The CDR3, as DNA: TGTGCCAGCAGTTTCCTTGGGGGTTCCCTCGACGAGCAGTACTTC.

This clonotype was counted a few times. The chain recombines TRBV2 with TRBJ1-3; 10 nucleotides match TRBD1. Germline V gives CDR1 SNHLY, CDR2 FYNNEI. The length of the CDR3 is 16 residues. Unmatched junction bases numbered 5, after V lost 6 bases and J lost 0 bases. CDR3 nucleotides: TGTGCCAGCAGCAACAGGGACAGGGGCTCTGGAAACACCATATATTTT. Its translation is CASSNRDRGSGNTIYF. Full variable domain (missing parts from reference TRBV2 and TRBJ1-3): EPEVTQTPSHQVTQMGQEVILRCVPISNHLYFYWYRQILGQKVEFLVSFYNNEISEKSEIFDDQFSVERPDGSNFTLKIRSTKLEDSAMYFCASSNRDRGSGNTIYFGEGSWLTVV.

The chain joins TRBV5-5 to TRBJ2-1; D call uncertain. The V end was cut by 3 bases, the J end by 1 base, with 8 bases between. The CDR3 has 14 amino acids. Looked up from germline, CDR1 is SGHKS and CDR2 is YYEKEE (reference sequence). Here the CDR3 reads CASSWSNSYNEQFF. In DNA form, the CDR3 reads TGTGCCAGCAGCTGGAGCAATTCCTACAATGAGCAGTTCTTC.

This clonotype has just a few counts. J is TRBJ2-2 and V is TRBV12-3 or TRBV12-4; possible D gene TRBD2, 6 bases. Trimming stripped 5 bases from V and 2 bases from J, with 12 bases between. This CDR3 has 15 amino acids. The CDR3 coding sequence is TGTGCCAGCAGTCCCCATAGCGGTAACACCGGGGAGCTGTTTTTT. Translation gives CASSPHSGNTGELFF.

This clonotype has more than one count but fewer than ten. J is TRBJ2-7 and V is TRBV12-3 or TRBV12-4; TRBD2 matches at 10 bases. The CDR3 length is 16 residues. After removal of 3 bases from V and 4 bases from J, the junction contained 9 bases not matched to a gene. The CDR3 region has the DNA TGTGCCAGCAGTTTTAGTAGCGGGGGGTCGTGGTACGAGCAGTACTTC. Translated, it gives CASSFSSGGSWYEQYF.

This chain's CDR3 is CSVEGRREGLGTDTQYF. For the CDR3, the DNA is TGCAGCGTTGAGGGTCGGCGGGAGGGCCTGGGCACAGATACGCAGTATTTT. V usage is TRBV29-1 and J usage is TRBJ2-3, with 9 positions matching TRBD2. V was pared by 3 bases and J by 1 base, with 11 bases of the junction left unmatched. CDR1 SQVTM and CDR2 ANQGSEA come from the germline V gene. CDR3 length equals 17 residues.

This clonotype was counted between two and nine times. The rearrangement joins TRBV7-2 to TRBJ2-7, with a tentative D call TRBD2 (6 bases). The V end lost 4 bases, the J end lost 5 bases, and 18 bases lay between the germline ends. Germline V gene lookup returns CDR1 SGHTA and CDR2 FQGNSA. This CDR3 is 15 amino acids long. CDR3 residues: CASSWYPAGSDEQYF. The CDR3 coding sequence is TGTGCCAGCAGCTGGTACCCGGCGGGATCCGACGAGCAGTACTTC.